Listed below are T cell receptor beta chains from one sample, sequenced in a study of CD8 T cells in ankylosing spondylitis. TCRdb independently ran MiXCR on the 5' RACE reads; one entry per CDR3 protein. The sample shows fewer than 400,000 distinct CDR3 sequences, about a fifth of them seen only once. The sequenced material came from blood, either unsorted or a sorted T cell fraction (not recorded which). The receptors shown here come from a male donor with ankylosing spondylitis. The CDR3 runs from the conserved cysteine through the conserved F or W. Fields, in order: J gene, V gene, D gene, clone size, CDR3 protein, CDR3 DNA. D genes are given only for firm matches. Not every row has a clone size; where given, it reads once, few, many or a size class.

j_gene: TRBJ1-2
v_gene: TRBV10-3
d_gene: -
abundance: -
CDR3aa: CAISESFGQTSGYTF
CDR3nt: TGTGCCATCAGTGAGTCTTTTGGACAGACCTCTGGCTACACCTTC

j_gene: TRBJ2-7
v_gene: TRBV5-6
d_gene: TRBD1
abundance: few
CDR3aa: CASSPLRTGGHEQYF
CDR3nt: TGTGCCAGCAGCCCTCTCCGAACAGGGGGCCACGAGCAGTACTTC

j_gene: TRBJ2-7
v_gene: TRBV29-1
d_gene: -
abundance: few
CDR3aa: CSVALFGQVSYEQYF
CDR3nt: TGCAGCGTTGCCCTTTTTGGACAAGTCTCCTACGAGCAGTACTTC

j_gene: TRBJ2-1
v_gene: TRBV10-3
d_gene: -
abundance: few
CDR3aa: CAISEPGEQFF
CDR3nt: TGTGCCATCAGTGAGCCGGGGGAGCAGTTCTTC

j_gene: TRBJ2-1
v_gene: TRBV29-1
d_gene: -
abundance: -
CDR3aa: CSVEGTGFEQFF
CDR3nt: TGCAGCGTTGAAGGGACTGGTTTCGAGCAGTTCTTC

j_gene: TRBJ2-5
v_gene: TRBV20-1
d_gene: -
abundance: few
CDR3aa: CSAMRPGARGEETQYF
CDR3nt: TGCAGTGCTATGAGGCCGGGGGCCCGGGGGGAGGAGACCCAGTACTTC

j_gene: TRBJ1-5
v_gene: TRBV5-1
d_gene: -
abundance: many
CDR3aa: CASRDSGQTWEPQHF
CDR3nt: TGCGCCAGCAGGGATAGCGGACAGACATGGGAACCCCAGCATTTT

j_gene: TRBJ2-1
v_gene: TRBV5-1
d_gene: TRBD1
abundance: -
CDR3aa: CASSSGDSHNEQFF
CDR3nt: TGCGCCAGCAGCAGTGGGGACAGCCACAATGAGCAGTTCTTC

j_gene: TRBJ2-1
v_gene: TRBV9
d_gene: -
abundance: few
CDR3aa: CASSVDEGYNEQFF
CDR3nt: TGTGCCAGCAGCGTAGATGAGGGCTACAATGAGCAGTTCTTC

j_gene: TRBJ1-4
v_gene: TRBV4-2
d_gene: -
abundance: -
CDR3aa: CASSPAGGGNEKLFF
CDR3nt: TGTGCCAGCAGCCCGGCAGGTGGCGGGAATGAAAAACTGTTTTTT

j_gene: TRBJ2-3
v_gene: TRBV5-1
d_gene: TRBD1
abundance: -
CDR3aa: CASSLPMTGGADTQYF
CDR3nt: TGCGCCAGCAGCTTACCAATGACAGGGGGGGCAGATACGCAGTATTTT

j_gene: TRBJ1-5
v_gene: TRBV7-9
d_gene: TRBD1
abundance: -
CDR3aa: CASSLFGTGGDQPQHF
CDR3nt: TGTGCCAGCAGCTTATTCGGGACAGGGGGCGACCAGCCCCAGCATTTT

j_gene: TRBJ2-4
v_gene: TRBV30
d_gene: -
abundance: few
CDR3aa: CAWGFVPDIQYF
CDR3nt: TGTGCCTGGGGTTTTGTCCCGGACATTCAGTACTTC

j_gene: TRBJ2-7
v_gene: TRBV5-1
d_gene: -
abundance: few
CDR3aa: CASSLRQEQSYEQYF
CDR3nt: TGCGCCAGCAGCTTAAGACAGGAGCAGTCCTACGAGCAGTACTTC

j_gene: TRBJ2-2
v_gene: TRBV5-1
d_gene: -
abundance: few
CDR3aa: CASSWLQGRELFF
CDR3nt: TGCGCCAGCAGCTGGCTACAGGGCCGGGAGCTGTTTTTT

j_gene: TRBJ2-2
v_gene: TRBV5-8
d_gene: -
abundance: few
CDR3aa: CASSRGARTGELFF
CDR3nt: TGTGCCAGCAGCCGAGGGGCGAGGACCGGGGAGCTGTTTTTT

j_gene: TRBJ2-7
v_gene: TRBV20-1
d_gene: TRBD2
abundance: once
CDR3aa: CSARRAGAHEQYF
CDR3nt: TGCAGTGCTAGAAGGGCGGGAGCCCACGAGCAGTACTTC

j_gene: TRBJ2-2
v_gene: TRBV5-1
d_gene: TRBD1
abundance: -
CDR3aa: CASSFRDRGRVLTGELFF
CDR3nt: TGCGCCAGCAGCTTCCGGGACAGGGGGCGCGTGTTGACCGGGGAGCTGTTTTTT

j_gene: TRBJ2-7
v_gene: TRBV27
d_gene: -
abundance: many
CDR3aa: CASSLLGTSAYEQYF
CDR3nt: TGTGCCAGCAGTCTCCTCGGGACCTCAGCCTACGAGCAGTACTTC

j_gene: TRBJ1-5
v_gene: TRBV12-3/TRBV12-4
d_gene: -
abundance: -
CDR3aa: CASTKDRDIDQPQHF
CDR3nt: TGTGCCAGCACTAAGGACAGAGATATCGATCAGCCCCAGCATTTT

j_gene: TRBJ2-1
v_gene: TRBV11-3
d_gene: TRBD2
abundance: few
CDR3aa: CASSSGLAGSVEQFF
CDR3nt: TGTGCCAGCAGCTCGGGACTAGCGGGATCAGTTGAGCAGTTCTTC

j_gene: TRBJ2-1
v_gene: TRBV4-2
d_gene: TRBD2
abundance: few
CDR3aa: CASSPAGASYNEQFF
CDR3nt: TGTGCCAGCAGCCCAGCGGGAGCTTCCTACAATGAGCAGTTCTTC